The T cell receptor beta chain described here comes from a study of blood T cell repertoires in COVID-19 (dated by TCRdb to 2020 to 2022). In the study overall: Samples from collaborators originated in the United States, Italy and Spain and spanned both the acute and convalescent phases of COVID-19. The prospective study material was composed of cDNA or gDNA derived from T cells, B-cell-depleted T cells, or PBMCs. Deeply sampled blood TCRbeta repertoires from subjects exposed to, actively infected with, or recovered from COVID-19 were included in the dataset. A freely available public database, intended as a resource for researchers studying the immune response to SARS-CoV-2, is where the repertoires were released. Samples were obtained from the ongoing ImmuneRACE study (first 160 participants) and from about 1,300 subjects provided by 6 global collaborators. The sample metadata nearly always contained a de-identified subject ID, COVID-19 status, age in years and sex. Where available, HLA class I and class II types were taken from metadata supplied by the sample provider and were not determined by assay-based typing. What the study reported, not specific to this receptor: How much clinical and demographic metadata was included differed by source and by participant, and the metadata was provided uncurated.

TCRbeta CDR3 regions were amplified from genomic DNA by means of the immunoSEQ Assay, a bias-controlled multiplex PCR. Turning to the authors' computational methods: The number of nucleated cells in each sample was estimated by amplification of reference gene primers within the assay. Sequence reads were collapsed and filtered to measure the absolute abundance of every unique TCRbeta CDR3 rearrangement. For each sample, productive Simpson clonality was calculated as the square root of Simpson's diversity index over productive rearrangements. TCRdb provides this immuneACCESS table in a form limited to in-frame rearrangements. Some clones are lacking; in checked studies, under half of them reflect an unresolved V gene, and why the rest are absent is not known. V, J and clone size are those of that table, while D and trimming were read from the DNA. Present in this sample are some 200,000 clones, 88% of which were seen just once. The ten largest clones represent approximately 1.5% of the sample.

The collaborating institutions used their own protocols to collect whole blood in K2EDTA tubes. For TCRbeta analysis, collaborators shipped samples in one of three forms: frozen whole blood, isolated PBMCs, or DNA extracted from either of those sample types. A remark on this clone: Its antigen is currently not known. No much larger clone exists at a distance of one base, and base qualities are not known.

The junction shows trimming of 7 bases on V and 4 bases on J, plus 13 bases between the germline ends. The germline V gene (reference sequence) provides CDR1 LNHDA and CDR2 SQIVND. Including the terminal cysteine and phenylalanine, the CDR3 comprises 13 residues. Only CDR3 DNA remains: 39 bases, in frame from the first base. The chain is made from TRBV19 and TRBJ2-5, with TRBD2 tentatively as D gene (5 bases match). The sequencing sample was made of peripheral blood. The sequence was collected from a man between 18 and 35 years old with active or convalescent COVID-19. The DNA reads TGTGCCAGTACCGCGGGCGGAGGAGAGACCCAGTACTTC. This translates into CASTAGGGETQYF. Supplemented by the reference TRBV19 and TRBJ2-5 proteins around the CDR3, the complete variable domain is DGGITQSPKYLFRKEGQNVTLSCEQNLNHDAMYWYRQDPGQGLRLIYYSQIVNDFQKGDIAEGYSVSREKKESFPLTVTSAQKNPTAFYLCASTAGGGETQYFGPGTRLLVL.